The 15 T cell receptor beta chains below come from one sample, sequenced in a study of Graves' ophthalmopathy and Graves' hyperthyroidism. Scientists amplified the TCR beta CDR3 regions from RNA transcripts. HTBI-primed first-round RT-PCR preceded second-round multiplex PCR. TCRdb redid the calling of the multiplex PCR reads with MiXCR, one entry per CDR3 protein. The repertoire consists of roughly 50,000 distinct CDR3 sequences, with around 48% occurring once and the leading ten covering about 25%. Sequencing input: peripheral blood. Receptors were obtained from an adult man with Graves' ophthalmopathy.

In its sample, this clonotype was seen once. J is TRBJ2-4 and V is TRBV10-3, with 10 bases fitting TRBD2. Unmatched junction bases numbered 9, after V lost 0 bases and J lost 1 base. From germline, CDR1 is ENHRY and CDR2 SYGVKD. This CDR3 comprises 19 residues. This CDR3 is CAISESLAGDASAKNIQYF. The CDR3 DNA sequence: TGTGCCATCAGTGAGTCCCTAGCGGGAGATGCTTCGGCCAAAAACATTCAGTACTTC.

This clonotype was seen a handful of times. The chain has TRBV19 and TRBJ1-5; perhaps TRBD1 as D (5 bases). Germline V gene lookup returns CDR1 LNHDA and CDR2 SQIVND (reference sequence). There are 15 residues in the CDR3. The V end was cut by 5 bases, the J end by 0 bases, with 11 bases between. CDR3 bases: TGTGCCAGTAGTGGGGCACCTTATAGCAATCAGCCCCAGCATTTT. It codes for CASSGAPYSNQPQHF.

The chain joins TRBV7-3 to TRBJ2-1; possibly TRBD1 or TRBD2 for D (5 bases each). The CDR3 runs to 12 residues. V was shortened by 3 bases and J by 9 bases, with 9 bases between the two germline ends. Germline loops: CDR1 SGHTA, CDR2 FQGTGA. The DNA of the CDR3 is TGTGCCAGCAGCTTGAATGGGGGTGAGCAGTTCTTC. This codes for CASSLNGGEQFF.

The chain couples TRBV19 to TRBJ1-2; TRBD1 agrees at 8 bases. The germline CDR1 and CDR2 sequences are LNHDA and SQIVND (reference sequence). The ends lost 3 bases at V and 3 bases at J; junction bases unmatched: 3. The CDR3 runs to 14 residues. The CDR3 DNA reads TGTGCCAGTAGTATTGGGGACAGGCACTATGGCTACACCTTC. This sequence encodes CASSIGDRHYGYTF.

This chain uses TRBV25-1 with TRBJ2-1; perhaps TRBD2 as D (6 bases). V lost 6 bases and J lost 10, with 19 bases in between. In germline, CDR1 is MGHDK, CDR2 SYGVNS. This CDR3 contains 14 residues. The CDR3 reads CASSPLAKTGEQFF. DNA of the CDR3: TGTGCCAGCAGCCCCCTAGCGAAAACCGGGGAGCAGTTCTTC.

The V and J genes are TRBV7-3 and TRBJ2-3; tentatively, D is TRBD1 (5 bases). Trimming took off 2 bases at V and 11 bases at J, with 17 bases between the two ends. CDR3 length: 14 amino acids. In germline, CDR1 is SGHTA, CDR2 FQGTGA. The CDR3 region is CASSLLRGTNEQYF. In DNA, the CDR3 is TGTGCCAGCAGCTTACTTAGGGGAACCAATGAGCAGTATTTT.

A few counts support this clonotype. In DNA, the CDR3 is TGTGCCAGCAGCTTATCCCGGACTAGCGACTACGAGCAGTACTTC. Translated: CASSLSRTSDYEQYF. This sequence joins TRBV7-2 and TRBJ2-7; the match to TRBD2 covers 9 bases. CDR3 length: 15 residues. CDR1 and CDR2 (germline): SGHTA, FQGNSA. Trimming at V came to 2 bases and at J to 3 bases, leaving 5 bases not matched to a gene.

V gene TRBV4-3 combines with J gene TRBJ2-1; 11 positions agree with TRBD1. The CDR3 totals 16 residues. Germline loops: CDR1 LGHNA, CDR2 YSLEER. Unmatched junction bases numbered 1, after V lost 0 bases and J lost 3 bases. Here the CDR3 reads CASSQEGTGGYNEQFF. The CDR3 DNA reads as TGCGCCAGCAGCCAAGAGGGGACAGGGGGCTACAATGAGCAGTTCTTC.

This chain joins TRBV25-1 and TRBJ2-7; 11 nucleotides align to TRBD1. The CDR3 is 15 residues long. Germline values: CDR1 MGHDK, CDR2 SYGVNS. Trimming at V came to 3 bases and at J to 7 bases, leaving 8 bases not matched to a gene. This chain's CDR3 is CASSDPGQGAGEQYF. CDR3 bases: TGTGCCAGCAGTGACCCCGGACAGGGGGCTGGAGAGCAGTACTTC.

This clonotype occurred once. Here the CDR3 DNA reads TGTGCCAGCAGCCAAGCTAATGAAAAACTGTTTTTT. Protein: CASSQANEKLFF. V usage is TRBV4-2 and J usage is TRBJ1-4; D is unresolved. Trimming took 1 base from V and 3 from J, leaving 0 bases between them. The CDR3 is 12 residues long. Germline CDR1 reads LGHNA; CDR2 reads YNFKEQ.

The chain recombines TRBV5-6 with TRBJ1-2, with 12 bases that match TRBD1. The CDR3 runs 14 residues. Unmatched junction bases numbered 4, after V lost 4 bases and J lost 6 bases. The germline CDR1 and CDR2 sequences are SGHDT and YYEEEE. The CDR3 DNA reads TGTGCCAGCAGCAATGGGACAGGGGGCGATGGCTACACCTTC. It codes for CASSNGTGGDGYTF.

In regard to this clonotype: The junction differs from germline at one of its ends, possibly a read error. The CDR3 region is CASSLFGEYNEQFF. The CDR3, as DNA: TGTGCTAGCAGCCTCTTCGGAGAGTACAATGAGCAGTTCTTC. V is TRBV7-7 and J is TRBJ2-1, with unresolved D. Germline V lookup: CDR1 SSHAT, CDR2 FNYEAQ (reference sequence). The CDR3 spans 14 residues.

This clonotype was counted many times. This sequence joins TRBV28 and TRBJ1-5, with D hard to call. Germline CDR1 and CDR2: MDHEN and SYDVKM. CDR3 size: 15 residues. Trimming left V 2 bases short and J 2 bases short, with 10 bases between. Written as DNA, the CDR3 is TGTGCCAGCAGTTTAGCAGGAGGAGGCAATCAGCCCCAGCATTTT. Its translation is CASSLAGGGNQPQHF.

The rearrangement joins TRBV7-9 to TRBJ1-5; the D gene is possibly TRBD1 (6 bases). This CDR3 is built from 14 residues. Germline V lookup: CDR1 SEHNR, CDR2 FQNEAQ (reference sequence). V dropped 0 bases and J dropped 11 bases, with 14 bases sitting between them. The CDR3 loop is CASSLATGQETQHF. CDR3 bases: TGTGCCAGCAGCTTAGCGACAGGACAAGAGACCCAGCATTTT. The full variable domain, completed using reference TRBV7-9 and TRBJ1-5, is DTGVSQNPRHKITKRGQNVTFRCDPISEHNRLYWYRQTLGQGPEFLTYFQNEAQLEKSRLLSDRFSAERPKGSFSTLEIQRTEQGDSAMYLCASSLATGQETQHFGDGTRLSIL.

J is TRBJ2-5 and V is TRBV2, with 14 nucleotides matching TRBD2. The CDR3 spans 16 residues. Germline CDR1 reads SNHLY; CDR2 reads FYNNEI. The V gene end was trimmed by 5 bases and the J gene end by 1 base; junction bases not matched to a gene: 3. This CDR3 is CASSRGLAGGQETQYF. DNA for the CDR3: TGTGCCAGCAGTCGAGGACTAGCGGGGGGCCAAGAGACCCAGTACTTC.